One T cell receptor (beta chain) is described in this entry. Trimming cost V 0 bases and J 2 bases, with 10 bases left between them. The V gene's germline CDR1 is SGDLS and CDR2 YYNGEE. The CDR3 extends over 15 amino acids. The data derive from a study of early T cells in non-severe SARS-CoV-2 infection. About the research overall: Sequencing of bulk RNA from unsorted whole blood was done, without chain pairing.

Individual cDNA molecules each received unique molecular identifiers attached to them. MiXCR was run by TCRdb on the 5' RACE reads, yielding one entry per CDR3 protein. This sample carries roughly 120,000 distinct CDR3 sequences, 15% of them seen once, and the ten largest clones take 21%. The sample consisted of whole blood. The genes are TRBV9 and TRBJ2-3; D is ambiguous. This clonotype was sampled from an adult who was a healthcare worker with PCR-confirmed SARS-CoV-2 infection or an uninfected control (not recorded which). CDR3 DNA: TGTGCCAGCAGCGTAGAATCAACCTCCACAGATACGCAGTATTTT. This codes for CASSVESTSTDTQYF.